This T cell receptor (beta chain) was captured in a study of shared clonotypes between healthy human individuals. Study-wide findings and caveats: Exclusively blood specimens were collected; tissue repertoires likely differ.

As for this clone: Its antigen is still unknown.

The assay was immunoSEQ multiplex PCR, and TCRdb's table has in-frame clones only and misses some. The repertoire holds some 360,000 clones, with less than 75% as singletons. Healthy adults negative for HIV, lacking recent acute infections or vaccinations, served as donors. Adult Caucasians living in Nashville, Tennessee made up all of the donors. CD4+ cells were split into CD45RA+ naive and CD45RA-negative memory subsets. Sequenced input: memory CD4+ T cells sorted from blood. As for subset: CD45RA-negative fraction. This receptor was taken from a man aged 30 to 39 in good health.

Here the CDR3 reads CASSQGTGALSDTQYF. In nucleotides, the CDR3 is TGTGCCAGCTCCCAAGGGACAGGGGCCTTATCAGATACGCAGTATTTT. The rearrangement links TRBV18 to TRBJ2-3; 10 positions agree with TRBD1. This CDR3 is built from 16 residues. CDR1 and CDR2 from the germline V gene are KGHSH and LQKENI. V lost 6 bases, J lost 4 bases, and 10 bases stayed unmatched.